A single T cell receptor (beta chain) is shown here with its context. Which antigen it targets is not known. Base qualities are missing; no much larger clone stands one base away. This specimen belongs to a study of shared clonotypes between healthy human individuals (dated by TCRdb to the early 2020s). With respect to the entire study: The cohort included three men and two women between 18 and 49 years of age. Blood TCR repertoires of several healthy adults were deeply sequenced to estimate repertoire size and the extent of clonotype sharing between individuals. Libraries were prepared and TCR repertoires were sequenced by different laboratories using diverse techniques, in order to increase sequencing depth and limit assay-specific biases. Leukapheresis yielded between about 0.9 and 10 billion PBMCs per donor.

TCR CDR3 regions were amplified from genomic DNA by multiplex PCR using the deep immunoSEQ assay. For each cell subset, the extracted genomic DNA was distributed evenly across all wells of several immunoSEQ 96-well plates, and each plate served as one replicate. For unsorted PBMC, each replicate PCR was loaded with approximately 300 ng genomic DNA, equivalent to some 27,000 T cell genomes. Ten immunoSEQ deep assay plates were used to sequence the unsorted PBMC genomic DNA. The purified libraries were quantified using a Qubit 3.0 fluorometer, sized with a Bioanalyzer 2100, and then quantified again using the KAPA Library Quantification kit. Each immunoSEQ 96-well plate was sequenced on its own single-read 150-cycle Illumina NextSeq 550 flow cell. The paper's processing steps were these. The immunoSEQ output contained only junctional sequences without quality scores, so filtering could not match that applied to full-length reads. To assign V/J genes and CDR3, sequences were annotated against IMGT germline references using PyIR, a Python wrapper for IgBLAST v1.9. Reads with weak V/J assignments (E-value above 1e-6), missing CDR3, stop codons, out-of-frame junctions, or ambiguous translated residues were removed. V3J clonotypes were defined as sequences sharing the same inferred V gene, J gene, and CDR3 amino acid sequence. The percentage overlap between two repertoires was calculated by dividing the number of shared unique clonotypes by the size of the smaller repertoire. Repertoire richness was assessed with RTK rarefaction, the Chao1 estimator, and Recon v2.1 estimates of unobserved clonotypes. The clones in this table, taken by TCRdb from immuneACCESS, are in-frame only. Not every clone is retained; where verified, under half of the shortfall comes from an unresolved V gene, and the cause of the rest is unknown. V, J and clone size reflect that table, while D and trimming were determined from the DNA. The sample yields fewer than 650,000 clones; roughly four fifths were counted once. More than 10% of the sample rests with the top ten.

From the cysteine up to the phenylalanine, the CDR3 has a length of 15 residues. Of all the DNA, just the CDR3 is kept, 45 bases in frame from base 1. Deletion took 2 bases off V and 0 bases off J, with a span of 12 bases between the germline ends. According to the germline V gene, CDR1 reads SGHRS and CDR2 reads YFSETQ. Findings and caveats that apply to the study as a whole: Only blood was sampled, and tissue TCR repertoires likely differ from those in blood. Because the study included only a small number of donors, the genetic and exposure-history diversity represented was limited. Based on pairwise subsampling, the degree of clonotype sharing among donors was expected to be affected by sequencing depth.

Donors were healthy HIV-negative adults with no recently reported acute infections or vaccinations. Every donor was a Caucasian adult living in Nashville, Tennessee, USA. For unsorted samples, 90 million or so PBMCs were counted, and genomic DNA was extracted using the QIAamp DNA Blood Mini kit. After blood collection by leukapheresis, PBMCs were isolated using Ficoll-Histopaque density gradient centrifugation and then cryopreserved in the vapor phase of liquid nitrogen. Sequenced sample: PBMCs. The receptor was derived from a woman aged 40 to 50 in good health. Some clones in this sample may be carry-over from other donors' samples. The chain links TRBV5-1 with TRBJ2-7, with the D gene too uncertain to name. The encoded CDR3 is CASSFSGDYSYEQYF. The DNA is TGCGCCAGCAGCTTCAGTGGGGATTACTCCTACGAGCAGTACTTC.